This entry lists 17 T cell receptor beta chains sequenced from one sample in a study of graft-versus-host responses after intestinal transplantation. No antigen has been identified for these receptors. The method was immunoSEQ multiplex PCR; TCRdb's version includes in-frame clones alone and lacks a portion of them. The sample holds about 120,000 clones, roughly 96% seen once. Source: unstimulated CD8+ T cells sorted from spleen or lymph node cells, taken before intestinal transplant. The receptors were gathered from a human donor who received an intestinal transplant.

V gene TRBV4-3 combines with J gene TRBJ1-1; no reliable D call. CDR1 is LGHNA and CDR2 is YSLEER in the germline V gene. The CDR3 totals 15 residues. Trimming shortened V by 2 bases and J by 5 bases, and 15 bases separated the two germline ends. In DNA, the CDR3 is TGCGCCAGCAGCCAAACAATAGGGCTCGGGACTGAAGCTTTCTTT. It codes for CASSQTIGLGTEAFF.

The CDR3 sequence is CASSQDRNTEAFF. The DNA of the CDR3 is TGCGCCAGCAGCCAAGACAGGAACACTGAAGCTTTCTTT. V gene TRBV4-3 combines with J gene TRBJ1-1; D unresolved. CDR3 length equals 13 residues. V lost 0 bases and J 1 base, leaving 3 bases between the germline ends. The germline gives CDR1 LGHNA, CDR2 YSLEER.

The chain recombines TRBV7-8 with TRBJ2-2; 12 nucleotides line up with TRBD2. Germline lookup yields CDR1 SGHVS and CDR2 FQNEAQ. The J segment lost 3 bases and the V segment lost 3 bases, leaving 5 bases of the junction unmatched. CDR3 length equals 17 residues. The CDR3 reads CASSLTSGRSDTGELFF. CDR3 DNA sequence: TGTGCCAGCAGCTTGACTAGCGGGAGATCTGACACCGGGGAGCTGTTTTTT.

This chain uses TRBV15 with TRBJ1-3; 8 positions match TRBD1. V dropped 2 bases and J dropped 2; count of bases not matched to a gene: 8. Germline V gene sequence: CDR1 LNHNV, CDR2 YYDKDF (reference sequence). The CDR3 length is 17 residues. The CDR3 coding sequence is TGTGCCACCAGCAGAACACCCCGGACAGGGCCTGGAAACACCATATATTTT. Translated, it gives CATSRTPRTGPGNTIYF. The full variable domain, completed using reference TRBV15 and TRBJ1-3, is DAMVIQNPRYQVTQFGKPVTLSCSQTLNHNVMYWYQQKSSQAPKLLFHYYDKDFNNEADTPDNFQSRRPNTSFCFLDIRSPGLGDTAMYLCATSRTPRTGPGNTIYFGEGSWLTVV.

In its sample, this clone was seen once. This chain uses TRBV28 with TRBJ2-7, with D possibly being TRBD2 (5 bases). CDR3 length equals 12 residues. Looked up from germline, CDR1 is MDHEN and CDR2 is SYDVKM. V was cut by 7 bases and J by 6 bases, with 13 bases left in between. The CDR3 DNA sequence: TGTGCCAGCATCCGCACTCGGGGCGAGCAGTACTTC. Translation gives CASIRTRGEQYF.

The V call is TRBV6-5, the J call TRBJ2-2, with a possible D match to TRBD2 (5 bases). The CDR3 covers 13 residues. The V end lost 8 bases, the J end lost 1 base, and 8 bases lay between the germline ends. From germline, CDR1 is MNHEY and CDR2 SVGAGI. This CDR3 reads CASGEGNTGELFF. For the CDR3, the DNA is TGTGCCAGCGGTGAGGGGAACACCGGGGAGCTGTTTTTT.

DNA for the CDR3: TGTGCCAGCAGGCACCTGACAGGGGGTTTCTCCTACGAGCAGTACTTC. It yields the protein CASRHLTGGFSYEQYF. This chain uses TRBV27 with TRBJ2-7; 9 bases are a match to TRBD1. Germline-derived CDR1 and CDR2 are MNHEY and SMNVEV (reference sequence). The CDR3 has 16 amino acids. The V gene end was trimmed by 6 bases and the J gene end by 0 bases; junction bases not matched to a gene: 9.

This clone has a single count. The chain uses TRBV9 and TRBJ2-1; possible D gene TRBD2, 7 bases. Germline loops: CDR1 SGDLS, CDR2 YYNGEE. The CDR3 contains 12 residues. The germline V and J ends were trimmed by 5 bases and 11 bases, with 14 bases remaining between them. The CDR3 reads CASSGEGHKQFF. The CDR3 DNA follows: TGTGCCAGCAGTGGGGAGGGACACAAGCAGTTCTTC.

This chain uses TRBV9 with TRBJ2-3; unclear D gene. CDR3 length: 17 residues. Trimming left V 4 bases short and J 2 bases short, with 20 bases between. Germline V gene sequence: CDR1 SGDLS, CDR2 YYNGEE. The CDR3 DNA follows: TGTGCCAGCAGCTACCCTCGGCAATCGGGTGACACAGATACGCAGTATTTT. Translated, it gives CASSYPRQSGDTDTQYF.

The rearrangement uses TRBV7-9 and TRBJ2-3, with 7 bases identical to TRBD2. CDR1 SEHNR and CDR2 FQNEAQ come from the germline V gene (reference sequence). The V gene end was trimmed by 4 bases and the J gene end by 2 bases; junction bases not matched to a gene: 12. The CDR3 sequence is 17 residues long. CDR3 coding DNA: TGTGCCAGCAGCTCCCCGGGGGGACGGGGCTACACAGATACGCAGTATTTT. Translation gives CASSSPGGRGYTDTQYF.

V and J are TRBV27 and TRBJ2-2, with D tentatively TRBD1 (5 bases). Trimming removed 0 bases at V and 3 bases at J, with 14 bases between. This CDR3 spans 17 amino acids. CDR1 and CDR2 from the germline V gene are MNHEY and SMNVEV (reference sequence). CDR3 region: CASSLSEQTVYTGELFF. As DNA, the CDR3 is TGTGCCAGCAGTTTATCGGAACAGACAGTTTACACCGGGGAGCTGTTTTTT.

V and J are TRBV27 and TRBJ1-6; no firm D call. Trimming shortened V by 2 bases and J by 4 bases, and 12 bases separated the two germline ends. Per germline, CDR1 MNHEY and CDR2 SMNVEV (reference sequence). The length of the CDR3 is 16 residues. CDR3 in DNA: TGTGCCAGCAGTTTAAACGCCGGCCTATATAATTCACCCCTCCACTTT. It specifies CASSLNAGLYNSPLHF.

The rearrangement uses TRBV28 and TRBJ2-1; 9 positions match TRBD2. The CDR3 extends over 18 amino acids. The J segment lost 7 bases and the V segment lost 5 bases, leaving 18 bases of the junction unmatched. Germline lookup yields CDR1 MDHEN and CDR2 SYDVKM. In nucleotides, the CDR3 is TGTGCCAGCAGTCGATACCTAATAGCGGGAGAAGTGTTGAATGAGCAGTTCTTC. It translates to CASSRYLIAGEVLNEQFF.

The rearrangement joins TRBV9 to TRBJ2-1; 9 positions agree with TRBD2. After removal of 4 bases from V and 12 bases from J, the junction contained 2 bases not matched to a gene. Per the germline V gene, CDR1 is SGDLS and CDR2 is YYNGEE. The CDR3 is 11 residues long. The DNA for the CDR3 is TGTGCCAGCAGCAATAGCGGGGGGCAGTTCTTC. Its protein is CASSNSGGQFF.

This clone appeared once. The rearrangement links TRBV15 to TRBJ1-2; D not certain. Trimming removed 9 bases from V and 2 bases from J, with 10 bases in between. Germline V gene sequence: CDR1 LNHNV, CDR2 YYDKDF (reference sequence). The CDR3 sequence is 12 residues long. The CDR3, as DNA: TGTGCCACTGGTAGTAGGAACTATGGCTACACCTTC. This gives the protein CATGSRNYGYTF. Using reference TRBV15 and TRBJ1-2 for the parts outside the CDR3, the full variable domain is DAMVIQNPRYQVTQFGKPVTLSCSQTLNHNVMYWYQQKSSQAPKLLFHYYDKDFNNEADTPDNFQSRRPNTSFCFLDIRSPGLGDTAMYLCATGSRNYGYTFGSGTRLTVV.

The chain combines TRBV7-8 with TRBJ1-5; TRBD1 matches 9 bases. V shed 1 base and J 1 base; nucleotides not matched to a gene: 2. Per the germline V gene, CDR1 is SGHVS and CDR2 is FQNEAQ. This CDR3 contains 16 residues. Here the CDR3 reads CASSLDRGRSNQPQHF. CDR3 nucleotides: TGTGCCAGCAGCTTAGACAGGGGGCGAAGCAATCAGCCCCAGCATTTT.

The genes are TRBV15 and TRBJ2-1; D uncertain. Germline V gives CDR1 LNHNV, CDR2 YYDKDF (reference sequence). Trimming took 2 bases from V and 3 from J, leaving 5 bases between them. The CDR3 loop spans 13 amino acids. This CDR3 reads CATSRRIYNEQFF. The CDR3 region has the DNA TGTGCCACCAGCAGACGGATCTACAATGAGCAGTTCTTC. Together with reference TRBV15 and TRBJ2-1, the CDR3 gives the full variable domain: DAMVIQNPRYQVTQFGKPVTLSCSQTLNHNVMYWYQQKSSQAPKLLFHYYDKDFNNEADTPDNFQSRRPNTSFCFLDIRSPGLGDTAMYLCATSRRIYNEQFFGPGTRLTVL.